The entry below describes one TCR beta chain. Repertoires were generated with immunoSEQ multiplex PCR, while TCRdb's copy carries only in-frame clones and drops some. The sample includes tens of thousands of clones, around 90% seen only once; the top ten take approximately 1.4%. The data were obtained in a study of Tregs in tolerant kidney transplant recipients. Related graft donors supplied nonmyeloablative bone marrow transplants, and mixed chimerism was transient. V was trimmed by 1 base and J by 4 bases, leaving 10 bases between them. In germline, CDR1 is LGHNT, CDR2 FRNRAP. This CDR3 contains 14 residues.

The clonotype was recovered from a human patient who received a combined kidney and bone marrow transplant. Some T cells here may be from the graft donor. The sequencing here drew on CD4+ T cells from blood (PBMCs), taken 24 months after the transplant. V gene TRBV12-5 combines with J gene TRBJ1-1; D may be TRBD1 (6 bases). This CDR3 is CASGLAYRVTEAFF. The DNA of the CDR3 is TGTGCTAGTGGTTTGGCATACAGGGTCACTGAAGCTTTCTTT.